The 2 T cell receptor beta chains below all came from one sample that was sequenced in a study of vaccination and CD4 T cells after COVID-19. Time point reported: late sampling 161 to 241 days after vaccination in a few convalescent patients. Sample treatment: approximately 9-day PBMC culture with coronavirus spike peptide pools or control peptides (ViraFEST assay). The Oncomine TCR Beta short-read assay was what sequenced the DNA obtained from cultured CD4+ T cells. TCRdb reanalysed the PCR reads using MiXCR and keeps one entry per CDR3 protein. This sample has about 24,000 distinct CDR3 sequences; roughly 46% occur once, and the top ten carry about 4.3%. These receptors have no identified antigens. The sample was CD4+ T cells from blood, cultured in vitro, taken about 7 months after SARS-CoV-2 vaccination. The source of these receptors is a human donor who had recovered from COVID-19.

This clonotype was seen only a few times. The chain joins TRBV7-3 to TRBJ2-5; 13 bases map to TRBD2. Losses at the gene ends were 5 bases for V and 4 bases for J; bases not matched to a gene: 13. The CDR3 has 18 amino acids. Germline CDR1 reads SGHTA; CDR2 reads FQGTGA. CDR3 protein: CASSPGTSGIRFRETQYF. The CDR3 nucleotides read TGTGCCAGCAGCCCCGGGACTAGCGGGATCCGGTTTAGAGAGACCCAGTACTTC. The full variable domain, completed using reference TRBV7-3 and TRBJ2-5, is GAGVSQTPSNKVTEKGKYVELRCDPISGHTALYWYRQSLGQGPEFLIYFQGTGAADDSGLPNDRFFAVRPEGSVSTLKIQRTERGDSAVYLCASSPGTSGIRFRETQYFGPGTRLLVL.

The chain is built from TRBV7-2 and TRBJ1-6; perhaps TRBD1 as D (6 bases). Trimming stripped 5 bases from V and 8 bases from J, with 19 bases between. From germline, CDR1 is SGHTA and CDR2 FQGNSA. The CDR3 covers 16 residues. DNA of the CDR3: TGTGCCAGCAGCCCTAGCCTGGGGGCCGGGGATTCACCCCTCCACTTT. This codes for CASSPSLGAGDSPLHF.